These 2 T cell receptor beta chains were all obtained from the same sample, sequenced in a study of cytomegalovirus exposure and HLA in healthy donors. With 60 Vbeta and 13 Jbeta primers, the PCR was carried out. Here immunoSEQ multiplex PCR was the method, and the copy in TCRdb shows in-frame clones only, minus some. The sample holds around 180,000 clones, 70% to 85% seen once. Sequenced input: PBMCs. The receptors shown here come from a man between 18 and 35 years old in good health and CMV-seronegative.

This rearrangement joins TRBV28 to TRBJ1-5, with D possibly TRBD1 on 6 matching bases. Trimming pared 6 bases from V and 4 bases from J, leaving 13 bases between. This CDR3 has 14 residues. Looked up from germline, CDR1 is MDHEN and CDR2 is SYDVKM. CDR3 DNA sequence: TGTGCCAGCAGCTTCAGGGGACGGAATCAGCCCCAGCATTTT. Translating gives CASSFRGRNQPQHF.

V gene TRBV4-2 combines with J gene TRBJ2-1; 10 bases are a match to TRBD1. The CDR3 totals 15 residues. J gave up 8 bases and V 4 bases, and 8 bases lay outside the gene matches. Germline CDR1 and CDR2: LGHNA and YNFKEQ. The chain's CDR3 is CASSLVGQGPDEQFF. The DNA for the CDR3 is TGTGCCAGCAGCCTCGTGGGACAGGGGCCCGATGAGCAGTTCTTC.